This T cell receptor (beta chain) originates from a study of regulatory T cells in long-lasting Graves disease. Arm-PCR of CDR3 regions and iRepertoire HTBI primers were the basis on which TCR beta libraries were built. TCRdb redid the calling of the multiplex PCR reads with MiXCR, one entry per CDR3 protein. This table holds hundreds of thousands of distinct CDR3 sequences, 16% found once. About this clonotype: A much larger clone is a single base away; this may be a read error. Lacking the conserved final phenylalanine or tryptophan, this CDR3 likely reflects a read error.

The CDR3 length is 13 residues. V was pared by 7 bases and J by 0 bases, with 9 bases between. The germline V gene has CDR1 LNHDA and CDR2 SQIVND (reference sequence). Time point of the sample: newly diagnosed GD, antithyroid drugs for less than 3 months. The TCR library was made from RNA extracted from PBMCs. A further study also used this sample, focusing on T cells in Graves' hyperthyroidism and ophthalmopathy.

This specimen consisted of peripheral blood mononuclear cells (PBMCs), obtained at new diagnosis, from a patient treated with antithyroid drugs. This TCR was recovered from a woman aged 25-40 years with Graves disease. V and J are TRBV19 and TRBJ1-1; D gene ambiguous. The CDR3 DNA is TGTGCCAGTAAAGGCAGCATGAACACTGAAGCTTTCCTT. It translates to CASKGSMNTEAFL.